The clone carrying this T cell receptor (beta chain) was observed a single time. The data belong to a study of blood T cell repertoires in COVID-19. Study details: There were acute and convalescent COVID-19 samples, and they came from the United States, Italy and Spain.

CDR1 is KGHSY, CDR2 FQNENV, per germline. This CDR3 is built from 14 residues. Losses at the gene ends were 5 bases for V and 5 bases for J; bases not matched to a gene: 8. Original handling: Amplification with reference gene primers provided the estimates of nucleated cell counts. Only in-frame clones appear in the TCRdb table, and some are missing; sequencing was by immunoSEQ multiplex PCR. Clonal size and the V and J genes are those of that table, whereas D and trimming came from the DNA. The table includes some 42,000 clones, around four fifths detected once. The specimen was peripheral blood. The sequence derives from a man aged 50 to 60 with active COVID-19. V usage is TRBV16 and J usage is TRBJ2-5; 7 nucleotides line up with TRBD1. Written as DNA, the CDR3 is TGTGCCAGCAGCGACATAGGGGGCGTTGAGACCCAGTACTTC. It is translated as CASSDIGGVETQYF.